This entry features one TCR beta chain sequence. Antigen: not known. The data were obtained in a study of shared clonotypes between healthy human individuals. Study-wide results and limits: Represented genetic and exposure-history diversity was restricted by having few donors.

Samples underwent the assay at deep level. Each subset's genomic DNA was split evenly across several immunoSEQ plates. What was sequenced on ten immunoSEQ deep assay plates was unsorted PBMC DNA. The repertoire was sequenced with immunoSEQ multiplex PCR; TCRdb's copy has only in-frame clones and lacks some. The data hold some 490,000 clones, with around 85% observed a single time. The sequence was collected from a middle-aged woman in good health. Some clones in this sample may be carry-over from other donors' samples. What was sequenced was PBMCs.

CDR3 amino acids: CASSPGQGGGVYEQYF. In nucleotides, the CDR3 is TGTGCCAGCAGCCCAGGACAGGGAGGAGGGGTCTACGAGCAGTACTTC. V and J are TRBV7-6 and TRBJ2-5; 8 bases are a match to TRBD1. The J call is doubtful: the DNA matches TRBJ2-7 better. Per the germline V gene, CDR1 is SGHVS and CDR2 is FNYEAQ. The CDR3 loop spans 16 amino acids.